This TCR beta chain was sequenced for a study of PD-1 blockade in classical Hodgkin lymphoma. Study conclusions and caveats: Healthy donors were reported to have higher baseline TCR diversity than newly diagnosed patients. CD4+ TCR diversity climbed significantly by C4D1, unlike CD8+ TCR diversity.

Every one of the patients relapsed after autologous stem cell transplantation (brentuximab vedotin exposure was variable). Sequencing was performed with immunoSEQ multiplex PCR; in TCRdb, only in-frame clones are kept and a portion is missing. The sample contains about 39,000 clones, 88% of which appear only once. With regard to this clone: What it binds is unknown.

The source of this sequence is a human donor with classical Hodgkin lymphoma. This specimen consisted of peripheral blood mononuclear cells (PBMCs), obtained at baseline.

The CDR3 sequence: CASSLELGTGGGYTF. The CDR3, as DNA: TGCGCCAGCAGCTTGGAGCTGGGGACGGGTGGTGGCTACACCTTC. The V and J genes are TRBV5-1 and TRBJ1-2; tentative D call: TRBD1 (5 bases). This CDR3 comprises 15 residues. CDR1 is SGHRS, CDR2 YFSETQ, per germline. Deletions cut 0 bases from V and 7 bases from J, with 16 bases between.